This T cell receptor beta chain is from a study of T cell responses to AZD1222 COVID-19 vaccine (dated by TCRdb to about 2021). At the level of the whole study: Because spike-specific TCR depth and breadth did not differ between the two schedules, AZD1222 recipients who got a second dose at roughly 4 weeks were pooled with those who got a second dose at roughly 12 weeks. A total of under 250 trial participants underwent TCR sequencing, of whom about 210 had received two doses of AZD1222 and approximately 25 had received two doses of the MenACWY control vaccine. Enrollment into the trials was organized by age into subgroups of 18-55, 56-69 and 70-plus years, and those subgroups contained approximately 150, 30 and 60 TCR-sequenced participants, respectively. Study-wide conclusions, independent of this receptor: Epitopes outside the regions mutated in the B.1.351 and B.1.1.7 variants were reportedly recognized by nearly half of the unique spike-specific TCRs. Conclusions about previously exposed vaccinees were limited because only a handful of AZD1222 recipients were SARS-CoV-2 seropositive at baseline. The vaccine-associated CD4 TCRs covered the entire spike protein, and the dominant responses fell in regions 160-218 and 743-854. Most participants were white British and females outnumbered males, and the authors suggested that clonal diversity may have been underestimated. Because no day 14 peak-response samples were available, repertoires were characterized only after the peak T cell response. In the small 56-69-year group, the increase in depth fell short of significance, most likely because of low power. After two AZD1222 doses, both the breadth and the depth of spike-specific TCRs were significantly higher than at day 0 and than in MenACWY recipients.

The CDR3 regions of human TCRbeta chains were subjected to immunosequencing. As for the original processing: TCRs in the repertoires were matched against a reference library of SARS-CoV-2-specific TCRs that had been generated with the MIRA antigen-specificity platform. Breadth meant the fraction of unique TCRs that were SARS-CoV-2-associated, whereas depth meant the fraction of total T cells that were SARS-CoV-2-associated. Using the MIRA data, every spike-specific TCR was mapped to the spike region that the TCR reacted to and assigned to either a CD4 or a CD8 class. Log10-transformed breadth and depth values were compared by one-way ANOVA with Sidak's multiple comparisons tests. What TCRdb holds here is the immuneACCESS table cut down to in-frame rearrangements. Part of the clones is not present; checked against another copy, under half of the missing clones reflect an unresolved V gene, and the others are unexplained. Clonal size and the V and J genes are those of that table, whereas D and trimming came from the DNA. Present in this sample are 90,000 to 150,000 clones, approximately 93% of which were seen just once. In total, the top ten clones hold roughly 4.5% of the sample.

The CDR3 runs 15 amino acids, cysteine and phenylalanine included. The CDR3 DNA has 45 bases and is translated from base 1. As encoded in the germline V gene, CDR1 is MDHEN while CDR2 is SYDVKM. The trim is 8 bases for V and 0 bases for J, with a gap of 15 bases between the germline ends. For this clone: It lacks a known antigen. No base-level quality is on record; no much larger clone is a single base apart.

Read against the paper, the sample's time point label means: baseline before first vaccination. Vaccinee samples were obtained from the UK trials COV001 and COV002, which included a single-blind randomized controlled phase 2/3 trial of AZD1222 (ChAdOx1 nCoV-19) in healthy adults. Trial participant PBMC samples were collected at day 0 and day 28 after the second dose for TCRbeta chain sequencing. This TCR was sampled from an adult in good health. Sequencing used peripheral blood, obtained on day 0 of AZD1222 vaccination. The V gene is TRBV28 and the J gene is TRBJ2-3; the D gene is possibly TRBD2, with 6 bases matching. The CDR3 protein is CASPAGLGSTDTQYF. The DNA sequence reads TGTGCCAGCCCGGCGGGGCTAGGAAGCACAGATACGCAGTATTTT.